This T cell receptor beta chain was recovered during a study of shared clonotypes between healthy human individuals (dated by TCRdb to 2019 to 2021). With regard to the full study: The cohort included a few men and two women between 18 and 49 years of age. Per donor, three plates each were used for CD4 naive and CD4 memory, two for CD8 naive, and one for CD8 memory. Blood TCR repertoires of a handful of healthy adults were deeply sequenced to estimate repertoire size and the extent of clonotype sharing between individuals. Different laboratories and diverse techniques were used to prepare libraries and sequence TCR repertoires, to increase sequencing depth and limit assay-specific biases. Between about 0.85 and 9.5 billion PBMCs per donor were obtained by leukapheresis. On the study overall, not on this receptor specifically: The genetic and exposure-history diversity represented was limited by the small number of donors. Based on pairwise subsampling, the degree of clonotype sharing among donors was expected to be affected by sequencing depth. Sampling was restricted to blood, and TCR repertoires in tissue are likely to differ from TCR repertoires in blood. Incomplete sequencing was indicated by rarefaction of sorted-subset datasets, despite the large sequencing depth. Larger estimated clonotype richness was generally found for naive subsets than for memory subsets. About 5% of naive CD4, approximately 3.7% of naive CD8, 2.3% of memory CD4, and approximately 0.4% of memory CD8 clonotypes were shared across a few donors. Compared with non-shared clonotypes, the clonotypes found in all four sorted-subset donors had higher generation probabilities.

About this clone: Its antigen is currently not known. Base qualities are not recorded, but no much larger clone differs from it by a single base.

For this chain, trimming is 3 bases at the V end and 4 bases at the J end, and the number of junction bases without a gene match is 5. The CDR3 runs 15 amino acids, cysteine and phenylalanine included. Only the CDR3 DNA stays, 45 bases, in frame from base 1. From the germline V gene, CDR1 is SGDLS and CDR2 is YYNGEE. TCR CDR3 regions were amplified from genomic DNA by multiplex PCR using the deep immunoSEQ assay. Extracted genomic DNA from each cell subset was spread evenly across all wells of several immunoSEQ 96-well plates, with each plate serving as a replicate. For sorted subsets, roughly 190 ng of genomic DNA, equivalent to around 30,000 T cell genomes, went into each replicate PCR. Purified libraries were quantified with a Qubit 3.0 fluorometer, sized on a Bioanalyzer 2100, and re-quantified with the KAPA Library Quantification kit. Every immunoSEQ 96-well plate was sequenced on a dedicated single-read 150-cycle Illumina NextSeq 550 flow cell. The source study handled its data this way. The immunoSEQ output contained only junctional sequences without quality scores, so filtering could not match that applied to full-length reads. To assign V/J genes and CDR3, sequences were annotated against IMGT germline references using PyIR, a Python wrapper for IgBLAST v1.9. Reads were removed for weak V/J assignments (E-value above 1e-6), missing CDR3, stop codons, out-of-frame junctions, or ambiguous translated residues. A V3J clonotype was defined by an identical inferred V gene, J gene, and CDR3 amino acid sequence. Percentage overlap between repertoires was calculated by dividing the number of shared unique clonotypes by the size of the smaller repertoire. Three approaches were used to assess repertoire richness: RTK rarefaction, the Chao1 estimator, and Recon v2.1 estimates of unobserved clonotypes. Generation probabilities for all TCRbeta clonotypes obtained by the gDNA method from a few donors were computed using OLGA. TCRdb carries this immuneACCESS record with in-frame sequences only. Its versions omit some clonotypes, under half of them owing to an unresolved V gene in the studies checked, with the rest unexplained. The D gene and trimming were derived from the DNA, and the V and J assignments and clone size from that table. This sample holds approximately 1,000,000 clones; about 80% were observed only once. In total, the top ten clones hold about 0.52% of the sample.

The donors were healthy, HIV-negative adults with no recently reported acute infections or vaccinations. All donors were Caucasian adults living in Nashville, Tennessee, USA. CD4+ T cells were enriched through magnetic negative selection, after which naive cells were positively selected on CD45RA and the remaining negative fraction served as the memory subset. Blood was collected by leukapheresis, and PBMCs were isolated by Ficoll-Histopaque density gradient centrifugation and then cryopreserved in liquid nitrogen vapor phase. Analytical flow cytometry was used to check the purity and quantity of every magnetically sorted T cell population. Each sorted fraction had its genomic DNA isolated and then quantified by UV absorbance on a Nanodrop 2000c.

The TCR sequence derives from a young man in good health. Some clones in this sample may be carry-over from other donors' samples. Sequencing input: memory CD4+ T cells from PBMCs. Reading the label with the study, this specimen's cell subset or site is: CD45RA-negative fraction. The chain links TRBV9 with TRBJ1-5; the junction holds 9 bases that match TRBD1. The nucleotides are TGTGCCAGCAGCGGGCGCGGGACAGGGAATCAGCCCCAGCATTTT. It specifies CASSGRGTGNQPQHF.